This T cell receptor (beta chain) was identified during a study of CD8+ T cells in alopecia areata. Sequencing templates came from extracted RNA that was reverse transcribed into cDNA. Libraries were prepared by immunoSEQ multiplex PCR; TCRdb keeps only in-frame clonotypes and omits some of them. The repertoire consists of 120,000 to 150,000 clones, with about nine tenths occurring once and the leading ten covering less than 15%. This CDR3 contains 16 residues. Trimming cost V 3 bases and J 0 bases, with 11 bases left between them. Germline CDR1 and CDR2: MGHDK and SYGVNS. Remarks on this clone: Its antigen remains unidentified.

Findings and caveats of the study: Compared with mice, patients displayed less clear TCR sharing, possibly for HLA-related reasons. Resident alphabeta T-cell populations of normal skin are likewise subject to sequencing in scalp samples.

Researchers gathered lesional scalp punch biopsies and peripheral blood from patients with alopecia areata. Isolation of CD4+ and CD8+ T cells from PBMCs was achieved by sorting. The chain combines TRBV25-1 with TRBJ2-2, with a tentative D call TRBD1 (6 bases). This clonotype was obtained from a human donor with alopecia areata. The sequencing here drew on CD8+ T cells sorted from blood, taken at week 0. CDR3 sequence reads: CASSDPRGTNTGELFF. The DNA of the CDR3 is TGTGCCAGCAGTGACCCCAGGGGTACGAACACCGGGGAGCTGTTTTTT.